Below, 20 T cell receptor beta chains from the same sample are listed, as sequenced in a study of metastatic and nonmetastatic thyroid tumors. Each patient went into thyroid surgery without having received any treatment. TCRdb used MiXCR to call clones anew from the PCR reads. Of about 92,000 clones in the sample, about 15% were seen once. Sequenced sample: blood. The receptors were gathered from a female donor with papillary thyroid cancer or a benign thyroid nodule (not recorded which). Some clones in this sample may be carry-over from other donors' samples.

On this clone: This may arise from a read error, as a much more abundant clone is one base away. This sequence joins TRBV5-6 and TRBJ2-1; no definite D call. The CDR3 is 15 residues long. The germline V gene has CDR1 SGHDT and CDR2 YYEEEE. The V and J ends lost 3 bases and 7 bases respectively, with 17 bases between them. The DNA of the CDR3 is TGTGCCAGCAGCTGGTCTGTAACAATGCGGAATGAGCAGTTCTTC. Translated, it gives CASSWSVTMRNEQFF.

Many counts were recorded for this clone. This sequence joins TRBV27 and TRBJ1-4; D call uncertain. Germline loops: CDR1 MNHEY, CDR2 SMNVEV (reference sequence). The CDR3 length is 13 residues. Trimming removed 5 bases from V and 10 bases from J, with 14 bases in between. CDR3 amino acids: CASSANEGRKLFF. CDR3 nucleotides: TGTGCCAGCAGTGCAAACGAAGGTCGAAAACTGTTTTTT.

Ten or more counts support this clone. The chain has TRBV6-1 and TRBJ2-7, with 10 bases matching TRBD1. The CDR3 has 12 amino acids. J gave up 3 bases and V 8 bases, and 1 base lay outside the gene matches. The germline V gene encodes CDR1 MNHNS and CDR2 SASEGT. The CDR3 here is CASGDRGYEQYF. The CDR3 DNA follows: TGTGCCAGCGGGGACAGGGGCTACGAGCAGTACTTC.

This clone has just a few counts. One base away lies a much larger clone, so this may be a sequencing read error. Other DNA sequences in this sample translate to the same CDR3. The CDR3 loop reads CASSPPEGEKLFF. CDR3 nucleotide sequence: TGTGCCAGCTCACCACCGGAGGGTGAGAAACTGTTTTTT. V gene TRBV18 combines with J gene TRBJ1-4; D uncertain. The germline V gene encodes CDR1 KGHSH and CDR2 LQKENI. This CDR3 is 13 amino acids long. V was trimmed by 0 bases and J by 11 bases, leaving 10 bases between them. Full variable domain (rest looked up from reference TRBV18 and TRBJ1-4): NAGVMQNPRHLVRRRGQEARLRCSPMKGHSHVYWYRQLPEEGLKFMVYLQKENIIDESGMPKERFSAEFPKEGPSILRIQQVVRGDSAAYFCASSPPEGEKLFFGSGTQLSVL.

This clone showed up many times. V usage is TRBV6-1 and J usage is TRBJ2-7; 9 bases line up with TRBD2. Trimming removed 8 bases from V and 2 bases from J; junction bases left unmatched: 10. CDR1 and CDR2 (germline): MNHNS, SASEGT. CDR3 size: 15 residues. The CDR3 sequence: CASVDGAGGPYEQYF. In DNA form, the CDR3 reads TGTGCCAGCGTGGATGGGGCGGGGGGGCCCTACGAGCAGTACTTC.

This clone was picked up many times. The chain employs TRBV6-1 and TRBJ1-4; 9 bases agree with TRBD1. The CDR3 is made up of 14 amino acids. Germline V gene sequence: CDR1 MNHNS, CDR2 SASEGT. J lost 7 bases, V lost 5 bases, and 5 bases had no gene match. The CDR3 here is CASSIKTGGEKLFF. In nucleotides, the CDR3 is TGTGCCAGCAGTATCAAGACAGGGGGTGAAAAACTGTTTTTT.

Ten or more counts support this clone. The chain carries TRBV7-9 and TRBJ2-5; 7 bases map to TRBD1. Germline V CDR1 and CDR2: SEHNR, FQNEAQ (reference sequence). V lost 3 bases, J lost 7 bases, and 11 bases stayed unmatched. The CDR3 extends over 15 amino acids. The CDR3 sequence is CASSFRQGKYGTQYF. In DNA form, the CDR3 reads TGTGCCAGCAGCTTCCGACAGGGAAAGTATGGGACCCAGTACTTC.

In its sample, this clone was seen once. The junction does not match germline at one end; this may be a read error. V is TRBV5-1 and J is TRBJ2-1; 10 bases match TRBD2. The CDR3 has 15 residues. Per germline, CDR1 SGHRS and CDR2 YFSETQ. The CDR3 is CASSLLAGGYNEHFF. Written as DNA, the CDR3 is TGCGCCAGCAGCTTATTAGCGGGGGGCTATAATGAGCATTTCTTC.

Concerning this clone itself: A much more abundant neighbour one base away suggests this may be a read error. The chain carries TRBV7-6 and TRBJ2-2, with D uncertain. CDR1 and CDR2 from the germline V gene are SGHVS and FNYEAQ. With 1 base removed from V and 7 bases from J, the gap between germline ends came to 7 bases. CDR3 length equals 13 residues. CDR3 nucleotide sequence: TGTGCCAGCAGCTTAGGTATCAACGGGGAGCTGTTTTTT. This sequence encodes CASSLGINGELFF.

In its sample, this clone was seen many times. The chain has TRBV4-2 and TRBJ2-1; possible D gene TRBD2, 5 bases. CDR1 is LGHNA, CDR2 YNFKEQ, per germline. The CDR3 spans 14 residues. V was pared by 2 bases and J by 6 bases, with 11 bases between. The DNA of the CDR3 is TGTGCCAGCAGCCAAATGTTTGAGGGCAATGAGCAGTTCTTC. It codes for CASSQMFEGNEQFF.

This clone was counted many times. The rearrangement uses TRBV15 and TRBJ1-2, with 7 bases fitting TRBD1. V lost 5 bases to trimming and J lost 1 base; unmatched junction nucleotides: 4. Germline V CDR1 and CDR2: LNHNV, YYDKDF (reference sequence). The CDR3 is 14 amino acids. The CDR3 DNA reads as TGTGCCACCAGCCCTGACAGGGTTAACTATGGCTACACCTTC. Protein product: CATSPDRVNYGYTF.

For this clone: Possible read error: a much larger clone is one base away. The V and J genes are TRBV6-2 or TRBV6-3 and TRBJ2-3, with D unresolved. CDR3 length equals 15 residues. Germline CDR1 is MNHEY and CDR2 is SVGEGT. Trimming took 1 base from V and 2 from J, leaving 10 bases between them. The CDR3 sequence: CASSYYQYPTDTQYF. The CDR3 coding sequence is TGTGCCAGCAGTTACTACCAGTACCCCACAGATACGCAGTATTTT.

In this sample, this clone turned up many times. Other DNA variants within this sample encode the same CDR3. This chain links TRBV4-1 with TRBJ2-7; TRBD2 might be the D (6 bases). The V end lost 3 bases, the J end lost 2 bases, and 14 bases lay between the germline ends. The CDR3 totals 15 residues. Germline CDR1 is MGHRA and CDR2 is YSYEKL. CDR3: CASSHDPTGAYEQYF. CDR3 nucleotides: TGCGCCAGCAGCCACGACCCGACGGGGGCCTACGAGCAGTACTTC.

The chain uses TRBV7-2 and TRBJ2-7; D gene uncertain. CDR1 and CDR2 (germline): SGHTA, FQGNSA. This CDR3 is 17 amino acids long. V gave up 0 bases and J gave up 4 bases, with 19 bases separating them. The CDR3 loop is CASSLASLSDMGYEQYF. CDR3 nucleotide sequence: TGTGCCAGCAGCTTAGCCTCGCTCAGTGACATGGGTTACGAGCAGTACTTC. The full variable domain, in which reference TRBV7-2 and TRBJ2-7 provide the parts outside the CDR3, is GAGVSQSPSNKVTEKGKDVELRCDPISGHTALYWYRQSLGQGLEFLIYFQGNSAPDKSGLPSDRFSAERTGGSVSTLTIQRTQQEDSAVYLCASSLASLSDMGYEQYFGPGTRLTVT.

This clone came up many times. The V gene is TRBV6-2 or TRBV6-3, the J gene TRBJ2-7; the match to TRBD2 covers 9 bases. This CDR3 is built from 15 residues. The V and J ends lost 6 bases and 0 bases, in that order; junction bases with no gene match: 6. Germline-derived CDR1 and CDR2 are MNHEY and SVGEGT. Written as DNA, the CDR3 is TGTGCCAGCAGCCCCGGGACTAGCTTCTCCTACGAGCAGTACTTC. Its translation is CASSPGTSFSYEQYF.

This clone has at least ten counts. This sequence joins TRBV20-1 and TRBJ1-4, with 7 positions matching TRBD1. The V gene's germline CDR1 is DFQATT and CDR2 SNEGSKA (reference sequence). The CDR3 spans 13 residues. V lost 1 base, J lost 7 bases, and 3 bases stayed unmatched. The CDR3 region is CSARGRGVEKLFF. The CDR3 DNA reads as TGCAGTGCTAGAGGCAGGGGGGTTGAAAAACTGTTTTTT.

This clone was counted at least ten times. The chain links TRBV11-3 to TRBJ2-7; D could derive from TRBD1 or TRBD2 (6 bases each). The germline CDR1 and CDR2 sequences are SGHNT and YENEEA. Deletions cut 1 base from V and 5 bases from J, with 15 bases between. This CDR3 region has 15 residues. In DNA form, the CDR3 reads TGTGCCAGCAGCTTAGGACGTCTCGGGGGCGACGAGCAGTACTTC. Its translation: CASSLGRLGGDEQYF.

This clone has more than one count but fewer than ten. The chain carries TRBV5-4 and TRBJ1-4, with 9 bases that match TRBD1. CDR3 length equals 15 residues. CDR1 is SGHNT, CDR2 YYREEE, per germline (reference sequence). With 5 bases clipped from V and 8 bases from J, the junction kept 10 bases outside the gene matches. The CDR3 sequence: CASSLTGGVGEKLFF. The CDR3 nucleotides are TGTGCCAGCAGTCTTACAGGGGGCGTAGGGGAAAAACTGTTTTTT. The complete variable domain, with remaining parts taken from reference TRBV5-4 and TRBJ1-4, reads ETGVTQSPTHLIKTRGQQVTLRCSSQSGHNTVSWYQQALGQGPQFIFQYYREEENGRGNFPPRFSGLQFPNYSSELNVNALELDDSALYLCASSLTGGVGEKLFFGSGTQLSVL.

This clone appeared many times. The rearrangement uses TRBV19 and TRBJ1-1, with D possibly matching TRBD1 (6 bases). V was shortened by 7 bases and J by 0 bases, with 27 bases between the two germline ends. CDR1 and CDR2 (germline): LNHDA, SQIVND (reference sequence). The CDR3 loop spans 19 amino acids. The CDR3, as DNA: TGTGCCAGTATGGTCGAAAGGGGAACGGTGAGGGGGGTGAACACTGAAGCTTTCTTT. It is translated as CASMVERGTVRGVNTEAFF.

This chain connects TRBV5-1 to TRBJ1-3; unclear D gene. The CDR3 is 14 residues long. The germline V and J ends were trimmed by 0 bases and 0 bases, with 4 bases remaining between them. Germline-derived CDR1 and CDR2 are SGHRS and YFSETQ. CDR3 loop: CASSLGDSGNTIYF. In nucleotides, the CDR3 is TGCGCCAGCAGCTTGGGGGACTCTGGAAACACCATATATTTT. Variable domain in full (rest from reference TRBV5-1 and TRBJ1-3): KAGVTQTPRYLIKTRGQQVTLSCSPISGHRSVSWYQQTPGQGLQFLFEYFSETQRNKGNFPGRFSGRQFSNSRSEMNVSTLELGDSALYLCASSLGDSGNTIYFGEGSWLTVV.